The present TCR beta chain was sequenced within a study of T cell responses to AZD1222 COVID-19 vaccine. The assay was immunoSEQ multiplex PCR, and TCRdb's table has in-frame clones only and misses some. The table records more than 150,000 clones, 80% to 95% of them present only once. This receptor was taken from an adult who received the AZD1222 COVID-19 vaccine. The source material was peripheral blood, sampled 28 days after the second AZD1222 dose.

The CDR3 loop is CASSPLGEQYF. The CDR3 DNA is TGTGCCAGCAGTCCCCTTGGCGAGCAGTACTTC. V usage is TRBV6-2 or TRBV6-3 and J usage is TRBJ2-7, with D hard to call. Germline CDR1 reads MNHEY; CDR2 reads SVGEGT. Trimming shortened V by 5 bases and J by 6 bases, and 8 bases separated the two germline ends. The CDR3 has 11 amino acids.